These 29 T cell receptor beta chains came from one sample sequenced in a study of OX40 agonist ivuxolimab in advanced cancers. Generated by immunoSEQ multiplex PCR, the TCRdb table keeps only in-frame clones and is missing some. The sample has 50,000 to 70,000 clones; around 91% are singletons. The sample consisted of CD4+ or CD8+ T cells sorted from blood, taken in a trial of the OX40 agonist ivuxolimab. These receptors originate from an adult with an advanced solid tumor such as melanoma, head and neck, liver or kidney cancer.

The rearrangement links TRBV5-4 to TRBJ2-2; 13 bases agree with TRBD2. Germline CDR1 and CDR2: SGHNT and YYREEE (reference sequence). Germline trimming cut 4 bases from V and 0 bases from J; bases unmatched to any gene: 3. The CDR3 runs 17 residues. The DNA of the CDR3 is TGTGCCAGCAGCAAGGGACTAGCGGGGTCGAACACCGGGGAGCTGTTTTTT. It yields the protein CASSKGLAGSNTGELFF.

On this clone itself: Other nucleotide sequences from this sample produce the same CDR3. The V call is TRBV30, the J call TRBJ2-7; D ambiguous. Germline loops: CDR1 GTSNPN, CDR2 SVGIG (reference sequence). Trimming took 0 bases from V and 3 from J, leaving 6 bases between them. The CDR3 extends over 12 amino acids. In DNA, the CDR3 is TGTGCCTGGAGTGTAGTCGGCTACGAGCAGTACTTC. Its protein is CAWSVVGYEQYF.

The CDR3 DNA follows: TGTGCCAGCAGTTACTTGACAGGGGACTCTAACTATGGCTACACCTTC. This gives the protein CASSYLTGDSNYGYTF. The rearrangement uses TRBV6-5 and TRBJ1-2, with 8 bases lining up with TRBD1. The CDR3 is made up of 16 amino acids. Germline V gene data show CDR1 as MNHEY and CDR2 as SVGAGI. The junction had 4 bases not matched to a gene; V was cut back by 1 base and J by 0 bases.

This chain links TRBV7-3 with TRBJ1-1; a weak D match, TRBD1 (5 bases). V shed 0 bases and J shed 0 bases, with 8 bases lying between them. The CDR3 contains 15 residues. Germline assignment: CDR1 SGHTA and CDR2 FQGTGA. This chain's CDR3 is CASSLTGGMNTEAFF. Here the CDR3 DNA reads TGTGCCAGCAGCTTAACGGGGGGTATGAACACTGAAGCTTTCTTT.

The DNA of the CDR3 is TGTGCCAGCAGCACCAAGGGTTTAACTAATGAAAAACTGTTTTTT. It is translated as CASSTKGLTNEKLFF. The chain links TRBV9 to TRBJ1-4; D call uncertain. Germline loops: CDR1 SGDLS, CDR2 YYNGEE. V gave up 4 bases and J gave up 1 base, with 11 bases separating them. CDR3 size: 15 residues. Full variable domain (rest looked up from reference TRBV9 and TRBJ1-4): DSGVTQTPKHLITATGQRVTLRCSPRSGDLSVYWYQQSLDQGLQFLIQYYNGEERAKGNILERFSAQQFPDLHSELNLSSLELGDSALYFCASSTKGLTNEKLFFGSGTQLSVL.

The chain employs TRBV6-1 and TRBJ1-4; no definite D call. The germline V gene has CDR1 MNHNS and CDR2 SASEGT. The CDR3 contains 15 residues. V shed 7 bases and J shed 5 bases, with 17 bases lying between them. CDR3 in DNA: TGTGCCAGCACCGAATGGACGGAGTTAAATGAAAAACTGTTTTTT. Its protein is CASTEWTELNEKLFF.

The chain couples TRBV11-3 to TRBJ2-3, with D possibly TRBD1 on 6 matching bases. Looked up from germline, CDR1 is SGHNT and CDR2 is YENEEA. V was pared by 1 base and J by 3 bases, with 11 bases between. The CDR3 runs to 15 residues. Written as DNA, the CDR3 is TGTGCCAGCAGCTTAGGAGGGGGAGTGACAGATACGCAGTATTTT. It codes for CASSLGGGVTDTQYF.

The chain links TRBV11-2 to TRBJ1-6, with D unresolved. V gave up 3 bases and J gave up 8 bases, with 5 bases separating them. Germline assignment: CDR1 SGHAT and CDR2 FQNNGV. The CDR3 has 12 amino acids. This chain's CDR3 is CASSFGDSPLHF. CDR3 DNA sequence: TGTGCCAGCAGCTTTGGGGATTCACCCCTCCACTTT.

The CDR3: CASCPSALWNTEAFF. CDR3 DNA sequence: TGTGCCAGCTGCCCCTCGGCGCTCTGGAACACTGAAGCTTTCTTT. The gene calls are TRBV2 and TRBJ1-1; D unresolved. Per the germline V gene, CDR1 is SNHLY and CDR2 is FYNNEI. V was pared by 8 bases and J by 1 base, with 17 bases between. This CDR3 contains 15 residues.

This clone appeared a single time. The CDR3 spells CASSLVGGLNTEAFF. CDR3 bases: TGTGCCAGCAGTTTAGTTGGGGGACTGAACACTGAAGCTTTCTTT. The genes are TRBV27 and TRBJ1-1; tentative D call: TRBD1 (5 bases). Trimming removed 2 bases at V and 0 bases at J, with 10 bases between. The CDR3 extends over 15 amino acids. Germline V gene sequence: CDR1 MNHEY, CDR2 SMNVEV (reference sequence).

The V and J genes are TRBV15 and TRBJ1-4; tentative D call: TRBD1 (5 bases). This CDR3 region has 16 residues. V was pared by 3 bases and J by 3 bases, with 14 bases between. Per germline, CDR1 LNHNV and CDR2 YYDKDF (reference sequence). DNA for the CDR3: TGTGCCACCAGCAGTGACCCGGGACGGGCTAATGAAAAACTGTTTTTT. Translation gives CATSSDPGRANEKLFF.

J is TRBJ1-1 and V is TRBV29-1; D gene uncertain. CDR1 is SQVTM and CDR2 is ANQGSEA in the germline V gene. The V gene lost 6 bases and the J gene lost 2 bases, with 4 bases spanning the gap. CDR3 length: 10 residues. The CDR3 DNA is TGCAGCGTCCTTAACACTGAAGCTTTCTTT. It translates to CSVLNTEAFF.

This clone appeared a single time. This chain joins TRBV27 and TRBJ2-2; 13 bases align to TRBD2. The CDR3 has 17 amino acids. Germline V gives CDR1 MNHEY, CDR2 SMNVEV (reference sequence). Germline trimming cut 6 bases from V and 3 bases from J; bases unmatched to any gene: 7. CDR3 protein: CASRTTGLAGDTGELFF. The CDR3 nucleotides are TGTGCCAGCAGGACAACCGGACTAGCGGGGGACACCGGGGAGCTGTTTTTT.

The gene calls are TRBV7-9 and TRBJ1-1; D is ambiguous. V was clipped by 5 bases and J by 5 bases, with 9 bases between them. Per the germline V gene, CDR1 is SEHNR and CDR2 is FQNEAQ (reference sequence). The CDR3 covers 12 residues. The CDR3 nucleotides read TGTGCCAGCAGCCTGGCGGAAACTGAAGCTTTCTTT. Residues: CASSLAETEAFF.

The V call is TRBV7-9, the J call TRBJ2-2, with D perhaps assigned TRBD1 or TRBD2 (6 bases each). The ends were cut back, 1 base at V and 3 bases at J, with 9 bases in the middle. Per the germline V gene, CDR1 is SEHNR and CDR2 is FQNEAQ (reference sequence). This CDR3 comprises 15 residues. CDR3 sequence: CASSLGGADTGELFF. The CDR3, as DNA: TGTGCCAGCAGCTTAGGGGGGGCGGACACCGGGGAGCTGTTTTTT. Full variable domain (rest looked up from reference TRBV7-9 and TRBJ2-2): DTGVSQNPRHKITKRGQNVTFRCDPISEHNRLYWYRQTLGQGPEFLTYFQNEAQLEKSRLLSDRFSAERPKGSFSTLEIQRTEQGDSAMYLCASSLGGADTGELFFGEGSRLTVL.

V usage is TRBV5-1 and J usage is TRBJ1-5; D gene ambiguous. The CDR3 loop spans 15 amino acids. The germline V gene has CDR1 SGHRS and CDR2 YFSETQ. Trimming stripped 0 bases from V and 4 bases from J, with 11 bases between. CDR3 region: CASSLEPWANQPQHF. As DNA, the CDR3 is TGCGCCAGCAGCTTGGAGCCATGGGCGAATCAGCCCCAGCATTTT.

The chain joins TRBV11-2 to TRBJ2-7, with D possibly being TRBD1 (6 bases). The CDR3 sequence is 13 residues long. The germline gives CDR1 SGHAT, CDR2 FQNNGV. The V end lost 5 bases, the J end lost 2 bases, and 10 bases lay between the germline ends. CDR3: CASSRTGTYEQYF. The CDR3 nucleotides read TGTGCCAGCAGCCGCACAGGGACCTACGAGCAGTACTTC.

The chain joins TRBV28 to TRBJ2-7; D is tentatively TRBD1 or TRBD2 (5 bases each). This CDR3 is built from 15 residues. Trimming stripped 2 bases from V and 4 bases from J, with 15 bases between. The germline CDR1 and CDR2 sequences are MDHEN and SYDVKM. CDR3 sequence: CASSLRGVLYYEQYF. The CDR3 coding sequence is TGTGCCAGCAGTTTAAGGGGAGTTTTGTATTACGAGCAGTACTTC.

This chain links TRBV7-9 with TRBJ2-7; D remains ambiguous. V was shortened by 4 bases and J by 3 bases, with 22 bases between the two germline ends. The CDR3 covers 17 residues. CDR1 SEHNR and CDR2 FQNEAQ come from the germline V gene (reference sequence). DNA of the CDR3: TGTGCCAGCAGCTCGAACATCAAACAGACGACACACTACGAGCAGTACTTC. This codes for CASSSNIKQTTHYEQYF.

The chain links TRBV29-1 to TRBJ2-1; no definite D call. The CDR3 loop spans 10 amino acids. V dropped 6 bases and J dropped 5 bases, with 5 bases sitting between them. The V gene's germline CDR1 is SQVTM and CDR2 ANQGSEA. CDR3: CSVRNNEQFF. The CDR3 coding sequence is TGCAGCGTCAGGAACAATGAGCAGTTCTTC.

V usage is TRBV29-1 and J usage is TRBJ1-1, with D possibly being TRBD1 (5 bases). Germline CDR1 reads SQVTM; CDR2 reads ANQGSEA. Trimming shortened V by 4 bases and J by 4 bases, and 10 bases separated the two germline ends. The CDR3 extends over 12 amino acids. CDR3 coding DNA: TGCAGCGTTGTACAGGAGGGCACTGAAGCTTTCTTT. Residues: CSVVQEGTEAFF. Looking up the rest from reference TRBV29-1 and TRBJ1-1 gives the full variable domain: SAVISQKPSRDICQRGTSLTIQCQVDSQVTMMFWYRQQPGQSLTLIATANQGSEATYESGFVIDKFPISRPNLTFSTLTVSNMSPEDSSIYLCSVVQEGTEAFFGQGTRLTVV.

The chain combines TRBV7-9 with TRBJ1-5; 10 bases match TRBD1. The germline V gene has CDR1 SEHNR and CDR2 FQNEAQ (reference sequence). The V gene end was trimmed by 3 bases and the J gene end by 4 bases; junction bases not matched to a gene: 6. The CDR3 is 16 amino acids. CDR3 coding DNA: TGTGCCAGCAGCTTCGGGGACAGGGGACATAATCAGCCCCAGCATTTT. This encodes CASSFGDRGHNQPQHF.

The chain recombines TRBV16 with TRBJ1-3; D ambiguous. Per germline, CDR1 KGHSY and CDR2 FQNENV. This CDR3 contains 16 residues. The V end lost 0 bases, the J end lost 4 bases, and 13 bases lay between the germline ends. CDR3: CASSQSIGRGGNTIYF. CDR3 in DNA: TGTGCCAGCAGCCAATCGATCGGCCGCGGAGGAAACACCATATATTTT. The full variable domain, in which reference TRBV16 and TRBJ1-3 provide the parts outside the CDR3, is GEEVAQTPKHLVRGEGQKAKLYCAPIKGHSYVFWYQQVLKNEFKFLISFQNENVFDETGMPKERFSAKCLPNSPCSLEIQATKLEDSAVYFCASSQSIGRGGNTIYFGEGSWLTVV.

The chain joins TRBV19 to TRBJ2-5; D call uncertain. CDR3 size: 14 residues. Germline values: CDR1 LNHDA, CDR2 SQIVND (reference sequence). V was trimmed by 7 bases and J by 2 bases, leaving 14 bases between them. The CDR3 DNA sequence: TGTGCCAGTAAGTCGGAGAACCTACAAGAGACCCAGTACTTC. Its translation is CASKSENLQETQYF.

The V call is TRBV27, the J call TRBJ1-5; D is uncertain. The V gene lost 7 bases and the J gene lost 6 bases, with 22 bases spanning the gap. Germline V gene lookup returns CDR1 MNHEY and CDR2 SMNVEV (reference sequence). CDR3 size: 16 residues. The CDR3 DNA sequence: TGTGCCAGCAAGGAGTCGGGCGGCCGATGGACTCAGCCCCAGCATTTT. This sequence encodes CASKESGGRWTQPQHF.

CDR3 loop: CAWSGGRGEQYF. CDR3 nucleotide sequence: TGTGCCTGGAGTGGGGGCCGCGGCGAGCAGTACTTC. The V gene is TRBV30, the J gene TRBJ2-7, with D perhaps matching TRBD1 (5 bases). Trimming took 1 base from V and 6 from J, leaving 10 bases between them. This CDR3 is 12 amino acids long. Germline V gene lookup returns CDR1 GTSNPN and CDR2 SVGIG (reference sequence).

The chain joins TRBV4-2 to TRBJ2-2, with 10 nucleotides matching TRBD2. The V segment lost 6 bases and the J segment 0 bases; nucleotides outside the gene matches: 7. Looked up from germline, CDR1 is LGHNA and CDR2 is YNFKEQ. The CDR3 consists of 17 residues. The CDR3 loop is CASSLPSGGTNTGELFF. The CDR3, as DNA: TGTGCCAGCAGTTTGCCTAGCGGGGGCACGAACACCGGGGAGCTGTTTTTT.

This rearrangement joins TRBV5-1 to TRBJ1-4; D might be TRBD1 (5 bases). This CDR3 is built from 16 residues. Trimming took off 1 base at V and 6 bases at J, with 16 bases between the two ends. Per the germline V gene, CDR1 is SGHRS and CDR2 is YFSETQ. DNA for the CDR3: TGCGCCAGCAGCTTGCGGCAGGGCGGCCGATATGAAAAACTGTTTTTT. This encodes CASSLRQGGRYEKLFF.

This clone was seen at least ten times. The V call is TRBV19, the J call TRBJ1-1, with D unclear. The CDR3 contains 13 residues. The ends were cut back, 4 bases at V and 4 bases at J, with 10 bases in the middle. The germline V gene encodes CDR1 LNHDA and CDR2 SQIVND (reference sequence). The CDR3 DNA follows: TGTGCCAGTAGTACCTCTAGAAGCACTGAAGCTTTCTTT. Translated, it gives CASSTSRSTEAFF.